These T cell receptor beta chains were read from a single sample in a study of radiotherapy plus CTLA-4 blockade in lung cancer. Generated by immunoSEQ multiplex PCR, the TCRdb table keeps only in-frame clones and is missing some. Of 60,000 or so clones listed, more than 60% were seen once; the top ten hold 3.5% to 4%. The source was peripheral blood, collected from a patient treated with radiotherapy plus ipilimumab. The receptors were gathered from a human donor with non-small cell lung cancer who had a partial response to radiotherapy plus ipilimumab. The CDR3 runs from the conserved cysteine through the conserved F or W. The D gene is left open where the match is weak. Some rows have no size entry. The others give once, few or many, or a class for an expanded clone.

CDR3nt	CDR3aa	d_gene	abundance	v_gene	j_gene
TGTGCCAGCAGCTTGGGGAGGGGCCGGGGCAATCAGCCCCAGCATTTT	CASSLGRGRGNQPQHF	-	-	TRBV5-6	TRBJ1-5
TGTGCCAGCAGGCAGACAAGCCTTATGAACACTGAAGCTTTCTTT	CASRQTSLMNTEAFF	-	-	TRBV6-5	TRBJ1-1
TGCGCCAGCAGCTCCCTATCTGGTGGGCAACGGCCTAGCGGGAATGAAAAACTGTTTTTT	CASSSLSGGQRPSGNEKLFF	-	-	TRBV5-1	TRBJ1-4
TGTGCCAGCAGTGAAACAGGGGGCGTTGGCTACACCTTC	CASSETGGVGYTF	TRBD1	few	TRBV6-5	TRBJ1-2
TGTGCCAGTAGACCGCAGGACAGGGTGGACTATGGCTACACCTTC	CASRPQDRVDYGYTF	TRBD1	-	TRBV19	TRBJ1-2
TGTGCCAGCAGGGGACTAGCGAAGACCCAGTACTTC	CASRGLAKTQYF	TRBD2	-	TRBV6-5	TRBJ2-5
TGTGCCAGCAGCCCATATCCCGGGACAGGGGAGTTCCAGTCCGGGGAGCTGTTTTTT	CASSPYPGTGEFQSGELFF	TRBD1	few	TRBV11-3	TRBJ2-2
TGCGCCAGCAGCGTATCCGGGACACCATCCGAAAAACTGTTTTTT	CASSVSGTPSEKLFF	-	-	TRBV5-1	TRBJ1-4
TGCAGTGTTTTGTCCGGAGTAAAACTGTTTTTT	CSVLSGVKLFF	-	few	TRBV20-1	TRBJ1-4
TGTGCCAGTAGTATGGCGGGGACCTACGAGCAGTACTTC	CASSMAGTYEQYF	-	once	TRBV19	TRBJ2-7
TGTGCCAGCAGTGAAGAGGGACAGGGTGGAGAGACCCAGTACTTC	CASSEEGQGGETQYF	TRBD1	-	TRBV2	TRBJ2-5
TGTGCCAGCAGTGAAGCCCCCCCTAGCGGGGGGGCACGGAATGAGCAGTTCTTC	CASSEAPPSGGARNEQFF	TRBD2	-	TRBV6-1	TRBJ2-1
TGTGCCAGCATCGATATGTCGGGACTCTCCAGCTACAATGAGCAGTTCTTC	CASIDMSGLSSYNEQFF	-	-	TRBV5-6	TRBJ2-1
TGTGCCAGCAGCTTAGATGCGGGGGGAAGCTACGAGCAGTACTTC	CASSLDAGGSYEQYF	TRBD2	-	TRBV7-2	TRBJ2-7
TGTGCCAGCAGTGAAGCGCTTCGGGAACAGCCCCAGCATTTT	CASSEALREQPQHF	-	-	TRBV6-1	TRBJ1-5
TGTGCCAGCAGCTTAGACGACAGACCTTATGAAAAACTGTTTTTT	CASSLDDRPYEKLFF	-	-	TRBV7-9	TRBJ1-4
TGCGCCAGCAGCTTCGGACAGGGCGGTGAGCAGTACTTC	CASSFGQGGEQYF	TRBD1	-	TRBV5-1	TRBJ2-7
TGTGCCAGCTCACAGGACAGCGGTGAGATAAATTCACCCCTCCACTTT	CASSQDSGEINSPLHF	-	-	TRBV18	TRBJ1-6
TGTGCCAGCAGTTTTTCTGCGGTTGCAAACGAGCAGTACTTC	CASSFSAVANEQYF	-	-	TRBV27	TRBJ2-7
TGTGCCAGCAGCCAAGAAAGGGGTGGCTACACCTTC	CASSQERGGYTF	-	-	TRBV14	TRBJ1-2
TGTGCCATCACCCAAGGGGGGACTAGTCGGGAGCAGTTCTTC	CAITQGGTSREQFF	TRBD2	few	TRBV10-3	TRBJ2-1
TGTGCCAGCAGCCATGAGACTAGCGGGGGATCTAAGCAGTACTTC	CASSHETSGGSKQYF	TRBD2	-	TRBV7-2	TRBJ2-7
TGTGCCAGCAGTCCCGGGACAGCCCAGTTCTTC	CASSPGTAQFF	TRBD1	few	TRBV27	TRBJ2-1
TGTGCCAGCAGCCCCGGGACAGGACGACCCCTCCACTTT	CASSPGTGRPLHF	TRBD1	-	TRBV6-5	TRBJ1-6
TGTGCCAGCAGTACCGGACTGCCGAACACTGAAGCTTTCTTT	CASSTGLPNTEAFF	-	once	TRBV6-5	TRBJ1-1
TGTGCCTGGAGTAAGGTCCAGGGGACCCAGCCCCAGCATTTT	CAWSKVQGTQPQHF	-	-	TRBV30	TRBJ1-5
TGTGCCAGCAGCTTAGGAGGTGGCAGATACTACGAGCAGTACTTC	CASSLGGGRYYEQYF	-	once	TRBV7-8	TRBJ2-7
TGCGCCAGCAGCCAAGCTTCCGGAGGGGTAAACACTGAAGCTTTCTTT	CASSQASGGVNTEAFF	-	-	TRBV4-3	TRBJ1-1
TGTGCCACCGGACAGATTTTCTCTGGAAACACCATATATTTT	CATGQIFSGNTIYF	-	-	TRBV6-1	TRBJ1-3
TGTGCCAGCAGCTTACGGAGGGGGGGGGAGCAGTACTTC	CASSLRRGGEQYF	-	once	TRBV7-3	TRBJ2-5
TGTGCCAGCAGACTAGCGGGGGCTAGCACAGATACGCAGTATTTT	CASRLAGASTDTQYF	TRBD2	-	TRBV11-2	TRBJ2-3
TGCGCCAGCAGCGGAAGGACAGGGGCCCTAAGTCGGTACTTC	CASSGRTGALSRYF	TRBD1	-	TRBV5-1	TRBJ2-5
TGTGCCAGCAGTGAATCGACAGACCAGAATGGCTACACCTTC	CASSESTDQNGYTF	-	-	TRBV25-1	TRBJ1-2
TGTGCCAGCAGCGTTTCCGGGACAGGGGTCTCACCCCTCCACTTT	CASSVSGTGVSPLHF	TRBD1	few	TRBV6-1	TRBJ1-6
TGTGCCAGCAGCAGGACAGGGCTTAAGGCCGGGGAGCTGTTTTTT	CASSRTGLKAGELFF	TRBD1	-	TRBV6-1	TRBJ2-2
TGTGCCAGCAGTGGAGGGCCCGGCAATCAGCCCCAGCATTTT	CASSGGPGNQPQHF	-	-	TRBV2	TRBJ1-5
TGTGCCAGCAGTCTGGGGGCGCTTAGTGAAAAACTGTTTTTT	CASSLGALSEKLFF	-	-	TRBV6-1	TRBJ1-4
TGTGCCAGCAGCGTAGGTGACTCGGGACAGACCCATAGCACAGATACGCAGTATTTT	CASSVGDSGQTHSTDTQYF	TRBD1	-	TRBV9	TRBJ2-3
TGTGCCAGCAGCTTCTCAGATAACACTGAAGCTTTCTTT	CASSFSDNTEAFF	-	-	TRBV5-5	TRBJ1-1